This TCR beta chain comes out of a study of molecular identifiers for immune sequencing clone quantification. TCRdb reprocessed the PCR reads via MiXCR and lists one record per CDR3 protein. The data contain more than 250,000 distinct CDR3 sequences, about a fifth of them seen just once; the ten biggest clones take up approximately 0.8%. About this clonotype: Its antigen is still unknown. A much larger clone lies a single base off, so this may be a read error.

Whole-study results and caveats: Detecting spiked Jurkat TCR RNA from one cell among approximately 1 million naive cells was reportedly possible.

CDR1 and CDR2 from the germline V gene are LNHDA and SQIVND (reference sequence). V dropped 11 bases and J dropped 11; count of bases not matched to a gene: 18. The CDR3 is 15 amino acids. The TCR sequence derives from a human donor in good health. Some libraries in this study had Jurkat cell RNA spiked in. The material sequenced was naive CD8+ T cells from blood, with Jurkat cell RNA spiked in. Noted subset: FACS-sorted CD8+CD4-CCR7+CD45RA+ naive T cells. The chain employs TRBV19 and TRBJ1-6; 7 bases match TRBD1. The CDR3 here is CASQRALRGYPPLHF. In nucleotides, the CDR3 is TGTGCCTCCCAACGGGCACTCAGGGGGTATCCACCCCTCCACTTT.